The clone carrying this TCR beta chain was recorded only once. Its target is not known. J was trimmed by 7 bases and V by 6 bases; bases with no gene match: 4. Germline assignment: CDR1 MNHEY and CDR2 SVGAGI. The CDR3 has 14 residues. The PCR used 60 Vbeta and 13 Jbeta primers. Method: immunoSEQ multiplex PCR; TCRdb's copy keeps in-frame clones and lacks some. The table includes approximately 160,000 clones, around 75% detected once. The data originate from a study of cytomegalovirus exposure and HLA in healthy donors. Looking at the study overall: Membership in the Caucasian-associated ancestry cluster was found for around 85% of fewer than 450 genotyped donors. General observations from the study: In vitro work confirmed that three CMV-associated chains recognize CMV antigens. Prior analysis indicated that the majority of TCR beta V segments exhibited productivity approximately 90% or approximately 30% of the time.

The receptor was derived from a man younger than 30 in good health and CMV-seropositive. The sample consisted of PBMCs. V gene TRBV6-5 combines with J gene TRBJ1-6, with 9 positions matching TRBD1. CDR3 protein: CASSADRGNSPLHF. CDR3 sequence (DNA): TGTGCCAGCAGCGCGGACAGGGGAAATTCACCCCTCCACTTT.